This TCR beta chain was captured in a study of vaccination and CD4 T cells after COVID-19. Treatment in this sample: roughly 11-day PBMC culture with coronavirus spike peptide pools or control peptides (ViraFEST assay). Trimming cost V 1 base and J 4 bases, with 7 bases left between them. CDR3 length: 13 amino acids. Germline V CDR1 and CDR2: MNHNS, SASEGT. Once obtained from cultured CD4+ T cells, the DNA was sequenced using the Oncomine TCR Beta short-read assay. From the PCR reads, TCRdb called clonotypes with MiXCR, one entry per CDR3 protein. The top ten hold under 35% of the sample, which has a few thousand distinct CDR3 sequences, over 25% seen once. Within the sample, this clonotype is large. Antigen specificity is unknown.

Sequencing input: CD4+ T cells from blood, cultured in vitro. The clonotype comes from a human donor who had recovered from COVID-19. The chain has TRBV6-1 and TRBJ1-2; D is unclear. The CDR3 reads CASSEGARYGYTF. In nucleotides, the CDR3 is TGTGCCAGCAGTGAAGGGGCCCGCTATGGCTACACCTTC.